This TCR beta chain was sequenced during a study of shared clonotypes between healthy human individuals. Study-wide points: The small donor group covered limited genetic and exposure diversity. Naive CD4 clonotypes overlapped across a few donors at about 5.2%. A generally larger estimated richness was seen in naive subsets than in memory subsets.

Naive-designated CD8 cells lacked CD45RO, were positively enriched for CCR7, and omitted terminally differentiated effector memory CD45RA+ cells. After removal of 5 bases from V and 4 bases from J, the junction contained 4 bases not matched to a gene. This CDR3 spans 14 amino acids. Germline V gives CDR1 LNHDA, CDR2 SQIVND (reference sequence). Data came from immunoSEQ multiplex PCR; TCRdb stores just in-frame clones and leaves some out. The table records about 2 million clones, about 95% of them present only once. A note on this clone: Its antigen is still unknown.

The sample comprised naive CD8+ T cells sorted from blood. The chain employs TRBV19 and TRBJ1-3; 8 bases map to TRBD1. This TCR was sampled from a man aged 18-30 years in good health. This CDR3 reads CASSGGQGGNTIYF. The CDR3, as DNA: TGTGCCAGTAGTGGCGGACAGGGAGGAAACACCATATATTTT.